The following is a TCR beta chain sequence with its context. Its antigen is unidentified. The sample is drawn from a study of T cells in Graves' hyperthyroidism and ophthalmopathy. Authors of the study amplified TCR beta CDR3 regions from RNA transcripts. Researchers ran a first-round RT-PCR on the TCR CDR3 using the HTBI primer set. TCRdb re-called the multiplex PCR reads with MiXCR, one entry per CDR3 protein. The sample has 600,000 or so distinct CDR3 sequences, about half seen once. General study findings and limits: Most clonotypes expanded in the thyroid (above 0.001) were also present in blood.

The CDR3 runs 12 residues. Trimming cost V 5 bases and J 4 bases, with 9 bases left between them. CDR1 and CDR2 from the germline V gene are SGHVS and FNYEAQ. The sequenced sample consisted of peripheral blood or thyroid tissue (not recorded which). The origin of this receptor is a woman aged 18 to 35 with Graves' hyperthyroidism. The chain uses TRBV7-6 and TRBJ2-7; possibly TRBD1 for D (6 bases). The CDR3, as DNA: TGTGCCAGCAGCAGGGGGTGGTACGAGCAGTACTTC. Translation: CASSRGWYEQYF. Full variable domain (rest looked up from reference TRBV7-6 and TRBJ2-7): GAGVSQSPRYKVTKRGQDVALRCDPISGHVSLYWYRQALGQGPEFLTYFNYEAQQDKSGLPNDRFSAERPEGSISTLTIQRTEQRDSAMYRCASSRGWYEQYFGPGTRLTVT.